These 16 T cell receptor beta chains originate from one sample sequenced in a study of CD8+ T cells in alopecia areata. Extracted from the samples, RNA was reverse transcribed into cDNA to serve as the sequencing template. Assay: immunoSEQ multiplex PCR; the TCRdb copy retains only in-frame clones and omits some. This sample carries around 110,000 clones and no singletons, and 20% goes to the top ten. The sequenced sample consisted of lesional skin. These receptors all come from a C3H/HeJ mouse with alopecia areata. MHC haplotype of the strain: H2-k.

This clone was counted only a few times. Any gene name here is a mouse gene name. The missing CDR3 end, 4 residues past where the read stops, is filled in from the germline J gene. The chain combines TRBV17 with TRBJ2-7; the match to TRBD1 covers 8 bases. Germline V gene data show CDR1 as MNHDT and CDR2 as YYDKIL. The CDR3 covers 14 residues. CDR3 DNA, as far as it was read: TGTGCTAGCAGTAGCGCCCAGGGGGCATAT. As protein: CASSSAQGAY. The CDR3 in its entirety is CASSSAQGAYEQYF.

In its sample, this clone was seen a few times. Gene names are the mouse ones. Read sequence stops 4 residues before the CDR3 end, and the germline J gene provides the missing end. The chain combines TRBV17 with TRBJ1-4; 7 bases are a match to TRBD1. The germline gives CDR1 MNHDT, CDR2 YYDKIL. This CDR3 region has 15 residues. The J segment lost 1 base and the V segment lost 5 bases, leaving 4 bases of the junction unmatched. Here the CDR3 reads CASSDRGHSNERLFF. The covered CDR3 bases are TGTGCTAGCAGTGATAGGGGGCATTCCAACGAA.

As regards this clone: The protein in this entry is translated from the DNA; at residue 12 it differs from the protein listed in TCRdb. The gene symbols are mouse symbols. The CDR3 is cut off 3 residues early in the read; its end comes from the germline J gene. The chain couples TRBV5 to TRBJ1-6; 8 bases line up with TRBD1. TRBJ1-6 is an open reading frame whose function is uncertain. V shed 4 bases, J shed 3 bases, and the junction held 2 bases outside the gene matches. Looked up from germline, CDR1 is LGHNA and CDR2 is YNLKQL (reference sequence). The CDR3 runs to 15 residues. CDR3 DNA (partial): TGTGCCAGCAGCCCGACAGGGGACTATAATTCGCCC. This sequence encodes CASSPTGDYNSP. The entire CDR3 is CASSPTGDYNSPLYF.

This clone has a handful of counts. The gene names here belong to mouse. The read halts 4 residues ahead of the CDR3 end, with the missing end drawn from the germline J gene. V usage is TRBV13-1 and J usage is TRBJ1-1, with TRBD1 matching over 9 bases. The CDR3 consists of 15 residues. V was pared by 2 bases and J by 3 bases, with 5 bases of the junction left unmatched. The germline gives CDR1 NSHNY, CDR2 SYGAGN. The chain's CDR3 is CASSETGGRDTEVFF. The part of the CDR3 DNA that was read is TGTGCCAGCAGTGAAACAGGGGGCAGGGACACA.

About this clone: Mouse gene names apply. The missing CDR3 end, 4 residues past where the read stops, is filled in from the germline J gene. The chain carries TRBV17 and TRBJ2-5; 8 bases line up with TRBD2. Germline V gene sequence: CDR1 MNHDT, CDR2 YYDKIL. The CDR3 loop spans 14 amino acids. V dropped 5 bases and J dropped 2; count of bases not matched to a gene: 3. CDR3 DNA (partial): TGTGCTAGCAGTCCAGACTGGGGCCAAGAC. Protein: CASSPDWGQD. The full CDR3 protein is CASSPDWGQDTQYF. Full variable domain (remainder filled in from reference TRBV17 and TRBJ2-5): DTTVKQNPRYKLARVGKPVNLICSQTMNHDTMYWYQKKPNQAPKLLLFYYDKILNREADTFEKFQSSRPNNSFCSLYIGSAGLEYSAMYLCASSPDWGQDTQYFGPGTRLLVL.

Details on this clone: Gene names denote mouse genes. The read ends 4 residues early relative to the CDR3; the germline J gene fills the gap. The chain joins TRBV13-3 to TRBJ1-2, with TRBD1 matching over 7 bases. The CDR3 is 13 residues long. The V gene's germline CDR1 is NNHDY and CDR2 SYVADS. After removal of 6 bases from V and 3 bases from J, the junction contained 5 bases not matched to a gene. CDR3 sequence: CASTLTGDSDYTF. The CDR3 bases that were read are TGTGCCAGCACCCTTACAGGGGACTCC.

As for this clone: The listed genes are named as in mouse. Read sequence stops 4 residues before the CDR3 end, and the germline J gene provides the missing end. This rearrangement joins TRBV13-3 to TRBJ2-1; 7 positions match TRBD2. Germline lookup yields CDR1 NNHDY and CDR2 SYVADS. The ends lost 0 bases at V and 2 bases at J; junction bases unmatched: 2. The CDR3 extends over 15 amino acids. The CDR3 sequence: CASSDGDWDYAEQFF. CDR3 DNA, as far as it was read: TGTGCCAGCAGTGATGGCGACTGGGACTATGCT.

Concerning this clone: The genes and germline here are from mouse. The CDR3 end falls 4 residues outside the read, so it is completed with the germline J gene. V usage is TRBV13-3 and J usage is TRBJ1-1, with TRBD1 as a possible D gene (5 bases). Germline CDR1 NNHDY, CDR2 SYVADS. Trimming left V 2 bases short and J 0 bases short, with 11 bases between. This CDR3 comprises 15 residues. CDR3 loop: CASSEGDSANTEVFF. The sequenced CDR3 bases are TGTGCCAGCAGTGAAGGGGACTCTGCAAACACA.

This clone showed up just a few times. Mouse gene names and germline throughout. The CDR3 goes on 4 residues after the read ends, and that part is filled in from the germline J gene. J is TRBJ2-3 and V is TRBV31; 8 nucleotides match TRBD2. Losses at the gene ends were 3 bases for V and 0 bases for J; bases not matched to a gene: 5. Germline V lookup: CDR1 GKSSPN, CDR2 SITVG. This CDR3 comprises 15 residues. Partial CDR3 DNA: TGTGCCTGGAGAAGGACTGGGCCTAGTGCAGAA. It codes for CAWRRTGPSAE. Given in full, the CDR3 is CAWRRTGPSAETLYF.

In regard to this clone: Gene names and germline refer to mouse. The read stops 4 residues short of the end of the CDR3; the missing end is completed from the germline J gene. The chain couples TRBV13-2 to TRBJ2-7; a possible D gene is TRBD2 (6 bases). Trimming left V 0 bases short and J 0 bases short, with 13 bases between. This CDR3 region has 16 residues. The germline V gene encodes CDR1 NNHNN and CDR2 SYGAGS (reference sequence). CDR3 sequence: CASGDAIWGSSYEQYF. CDR3 DNA (partial): TGTGCCAGCGGTGATGCAATTTGGGGGAGCTCCTAT.

This clone was found a few times. Each gene name is a mouse one. Sequencing ends 4 residues short of the CDR3 end; the germline J gene provides the rest. The J gene is TRBJ2-3, the V gene TRBV1; possible D gene TRBD2, 5 bases. The CDR3 has 15 amino acids. CDR1 and CDR2 from the germline V gene are NSQYPW and LRSPGD (reference sequence). Trimming cost V 3 bases and J 0 bases, with 10 bases left between them. The DNA read from the CDR3 is TGCACCTGCAGTGCCCTGGGTCCTAGTGCAGAA. Amino acid sequence: CTCSALGPSAE. The full CDR3 protein is CTCSALGPSAETLYF.

This clone was seen a few times. Genes here carry mouse names. The read falls 4 residues short of the CDR3 end, and the missing part is taken from the germline J gene. The J gene is TRBJ1-1, the V gene TRBV1; TRBD1 matches at 8 bases. The CDR3 loop spans 16 amino acids. Trimming took 1 base from V and 0 from J; bases not matched to a gene: 4. Germline CDR1 reads NSQYPW; CDR2 reads LRSPGD (reference sequence). The part of the CDR3 DNA that was read is TGCACCTGCAGTGCAGGCCGGGACAGGACAAACACA. Protein sequence: CTCSAGRDRTNT. The CDR3, in full, reads CTCSAGRDRTNTEVFF.

Regarding this clone: All gene names here are mouse names. The CDR3 extends 4 residues past the end of the read, so its final part is completed from the germline J gene. The chain joins TRBV1 to TRBJ1-2; D is perhaps TRBD1 (6 bases). The CDR3 is made up of 15 amino acids. CDR1 is NSQYPW and CDR2 is LRSPGD in the germline V gene (reference sequence). V dropped 4 bases and J dropped 0 bases, with 12 bases sitting between them. The CDR3 DNA, read in part, is TGCACCTGCAGTGGGCCGGGACACGCAAACTCC. Amino acid sequence: CTCSGPGHANS. The entire CDR3 reads CTCSGPGHANSDYTF.

This clone appeared a few times. Mouse gene names apply. The CDR3 end falls 4 residues outside the read, so it is completed with the germline J gene. The chain links TRBV13-3 to TRBJ1-4; 8 nucleotides line up with TRBD1. The CDR3 runs to 14 residues. V trimming: 4 bases; J trimming: 2 bases; junction bases outside the gene matches: 1. From germline, CDR1 is NNHDY and CDR2 SYVADS. The CDR3 DNA, read in part, is TGTGCCAGCAGTCAGGGGGCCTCCAACGAA. Protein product: CASSQGASNE. In full, the CDR3 is CASSQGASNERLFF.

This clone was seen only a few times. The gene names given are mouse names. The sequence runs out 4 residues before the end of the CDR3; the remainder is reconstructed from the germline J gene. This chain uses TRBV13-2 with TRBJ2-2; no definite D call. In germline, CDR1 is NNHNN, CDR2 SYGAGS (reference sequence). V was shortened by 0 bases and J by 0 bases, with 6 bases between the two germline ends. This CDR3 contains 15 residues. The CDR3 sequence is CASGDAWANTGQLYF. The sequenced part of the CDR3 DNA is TGTGCCAGCGGTGATGCATGGGCAAACACCGGG.

This clone showed up just a few times. Gene names are the mouse ones. The read is 4 residues too short to cover the CDR3 end, so that end is filled in from the germline J gene. The chain is built from TRBV13-3 and TRBJ1-1, with D perhaps matching TRBD1 (6 bases). CDR1 is NNHDY, CDR2 SYVADS, per germline. The V end lost 4 bases, the J end lost 0 bases, and 13 bases lay between the germline ends. This CDR3 region has 15 residues. CDR3 DNA, as far as it was read: TGTGCCAGCAGTTTGCCACAGGGAGCAAACACA. Its protein is CASSLPQGANT. In full, the CDR3 is CASSLPQGANTEVFF.